This entry lists 21 T cell receptor beta chains sequenced from one sample in a study of T-cell memory formation after mild COVID-19. TCRdb called the 5' RACE reads again in MiXCR, with one record for every CDR3 protein. The profile shows some 270,000 distinct CDR3 sequences, 15% to 17% of them singletons. The specimen sequenced was PBMCs or a T cell subset sorted from them (not recorded which). These receptor sequences come from an adult woman who had mild COVID-19 (a few samples of this study predate the infection). Cell type and time point are not known.

The chain carries TRBV6-5 and TRBJ1-5; no clear D gene. In germline, CDR1 is MNHEY, CDR2 SVGAGI. Trimming cost V 9 bases and J 0 bases, with 15 bases left between them. This CDR3 has 15 amino acids. CDR3 sequence: CASNRDIYSNQPQHF. CDR3 sequence (DNA): TGTGCCAGTAATCGGGATATCTATAGCAATCAGCCCCAGCATTTT.

This chain connects TRBV5-1 to TRBJ1-1; D possibly corresponds to TRBD1 (5 bases). Germline CDR1 and CDR2: SGHRS and YFSETQ. The CDR3 is made up of 15 amino acids. V lost 1 base to trimming and J lost 4 bases, with 14 bases between them. CDR3: CASSLFKGQGTEAFF. The CDR3 DNA follows: TGCGCCAGCAGCTTGTTTAAGGGTCAGGGCACTGAAGCTTTCTTT.

The genes are TRBV9 and TRBJ1-2, with D perhaps matching TRBD1 (5 bases). Germline V gene sequence: CDR1 SGDLS, CDR2 YYNGEE. Trimming cost V 2 bases and J 2 bases, with 7 bases left between them. The CDR3 sequence is 13 residues long. CDR3 sequence reads: CASSVPGNYGYTF. In DNA, the CDR3 is TGTGCCAGCAGCGTGCCAGGGAACTATGGCTACACCTTC.

The chain recombines TRBV11-2 with TRBJ2-1; maybe TRBD2 (5 bases). The CDR3 is 14 amino acids. V was shortened by 2 bases and J by 7 bases, with 12 bases between the two germline ends. Germline V gives CDR1 SGHAT, CDR2 FQNNGV. CDR3 region: CASSLSIRGNEQFF. The DNA of the CDR3 is TGTGCCAGCAGCTTATCGATACGGGGAAATGAGCAGTTCTTC.

A few counts support this clonotype. The V gene is TRBV5-1, the J gene TRBJ1-2; D is undetermined. Germline assignment: CDR1 SGHRS and CDR2 YFSETQ. There are 15 residues in the CDR3. V was clipped by 0 bases and J by 0 bases, with 9 bases between them. CDR3 sequence reads: CASSLDTAPNYGYTF. In DNA, the CDR3 is TGCGCCAGCAGCTTGGATACAGCCCCTAACTATGGCTACACCTTC.

This clonotype was seen more than once but under ten times. The chain combines TRBV25-1 with TRBJ2-1, with D perhaps TRBD1 (6 bases). The CDR3 consists of 15 residues. Trimming took 2 bases from V and 5 from J, leaving 13 bases between them. CDR1 is MGHDK, CDR2 SYGVNS, per germline. This CDR3 reads CASSEAGGHHNEQFF. Here the CDR3 DNA reads TGTGCCAGCAGTGAAGCTGGGGGCCATCACAATGAGCAGTTCTTC. The whole variable domain, remainder taken from reference TRBV25-1 and TRBJ2-1, is EADIYQTPRYLVIGTGKKITLECSQTMGHDKMYWYQQDPGMELHLIHYSYGVNSTEKGDLSSESTVSRIRTEHFPLTLESARPSHTSQYLCASSEAGGHHNEQFFGPGTRLTVL.

The chain uses TRBV24-1 and TRBJ2-7; 8 positions agree with TRBD2. Per the germline V gene, CDR1 is KGHDR and CDR2 is SFDVKD. V lost 3 bases and J lost 0; bases outside the gene matches: 3. The CDR3 is 15 amino acids. CDR3 coding DNA: TGTGCCACCAGTGATCCGGCGGGAGGCTCCTACGAGCAGTACTTC. Translation: CATSDPAGGSYEQYF.

This clonotype occurred a few times. This rearrangement joins TRBV20-1 to TRBJ2-7; D assignment may be TRBD1 or TRBD2 (6 bases each). This CDR3 contains 15 residues. V was clipped by 5 bases and J by 7 bases, with 24 bases between them. Germline values: CDR1 DFQATT, CDR2 SNEGSKA (reference sequence). The CDR3 DNA reads TGCAGTGCTCCCCTACGCGGGGCCCCTAGGGGGGAGCAGTACTTC. This gives the protein CSAPLRGAPRGEQYF.

The chain employs TRBV18 and TRBJ1-1, with unresolved D. CDR3 length: 13 amino acids. Per the germline V gene, CDR1 is KGHSH and CDR2 is LQKENI. Trimming removed 8 bases from V and 6 bases from J, with 16 bases in between. Here the CDR3 reads CASAPDLMAEAFF. CDR3 nucleotide sequence: TGTGCCAGCGCCCCGGACCTGATGGCTGAAGCTTTCTTT.

Only a few counts were recorded for this clonotype. The chain employs TRBV2 and TRBJ2-2; D is perhaps TRBD1 (5 bases). V was shortened by 6 bases and J by 5 bases, with 10 bases between the two germline ends. CDR3 size: 13 residues. Germline V gives CDR1 SNHLY, CDR2 FYNNEI. The CDR3 coding sequence is TGTGCCAGCAGATTGACAGAGACCGGGGAGCTGTTTTTT. This sequence encodes CASRLTETGELFF.

In this sample, this clonotype turned up a few times. The chain couples TRBV2 to TRBJ2-1; 7 nucleotides agree with TRBD2. The CDR3 runs to 16 residues. Germline V gene sequence: CDR1 SNHLY, CDR2 FYNNEI. V lost 4 bases to trimming and J lost 1 base; unmatched junction nucleotides: 7. The CDR3 DNA sequence: TGTGCCAGCAGTGTGACGGGACTACCTTCCTACAATGAGCAGTTCTTC. Translated: CASSVTGLPSYNEQFF.

This clonotype was seen only a few times. The rearrangement links TRBV4-3 to TRBJ2-7; 9 nucleotides align to TRBD2. The J segment lost 5 bases and the V segment lost 0 bases, leaving 8 bases of the junction unmatched. This CDR3 spans 16 amino acids. Germline CDR1 reads LGHNA; CDR2 reads YSLEER. DNA of the CDR3: TGCGCCAGCAGCCAAGAAGGAAGCGGGGGGTGGGACGAGCAGTACTTC. This codes for CASSQEGSGGWDEQYF.

This clonotype appeared many times. The chain combines TRBV12-3 or TRBV12-4 with TRBJ1-2, with D possibly TRBD1 on 6 matching bases. V lost 2 bases to trimming and J lost 7 bases, with 11 bases between them. The CDR3 has 13 amino acids. The CDR3 DNA reads TGTGCCAGCAGTTTAACGCTACAGGGTGGCTACACCTTC. Its protein product is CASSLTLQGGYTF.

The table lists this clonotype with many counts. This chain connects TRBV11-2 to TRBJ2-7, with D perhaps being TRBD1 or TRBD2 (6 bases each). The CDR3 covers 14 residues. V was clipped by 1 base and J by 1 base, with 8 bases between them. CDR1 and CDR2 (germline): SGHAT, FQNNGV. The CDR3 DNA reads as TGTGCCAGCAGCTTAGCGGGGGCTTCCTACGAGCAGTACTTC. Encoded protein: CASSLAGASYEQYF. The full variable domain, with the rest looked up from reference TRBV11-2 and TRBJ2-7, is EAGVAQSPRYKIIEKRQSVAFWCNPISGHATLYWYQQILGQGPKLLIQFQNNGVVDDSQLPKDRFSAERLKGVDSTLKIQPAKLEDSAVYLCASSLAGASYEQYFGPGTRLTVT.

This clonotype has just a few counts. This chain joins TRBV12-3 or TRBV12-4 and TRBJ1-1; the match to TRBD1 covers 9 bases. The CDR3 is made up of 15 amino acids. Trimming removed 6 bases from V and 4 bases from J; junction bases left unmatched: 9. The CDR3 loop reads CASSIPPGQGTEAFF. The CDR3 DNA reads TGTGCCAGCAGCATACCCCCGGGACAGGGCACTGAAGCTTTCTTT.

The chain combines TRBV6-5 with TRBJ1-1; D ambiguous. Trimming removed 5 bases at V and 1 base at J, with 14 bases between. CDR1 and CDR2 (germline): MNHEY, SVGAGI. This CDR3 comprises 15 residues. Written as DNA, the CDR3 is TGTGCCAGCAGTCCCGACAAGGTTCCGAACACTGAAGCTTTCTTT. Its translation is CASSPDKVPNTEAFF.

The rearrangement uses TRBV12-3 or TRBV12-4 and TRBJ2-2; the D gene is possibly TRBD1 (6 bases). The CDR3 runs 17 residues. The ends were cut back, 6 bases at V and 6 bases at J, with 23 bases in the middle. CDR3: CASSFITGQIPPGELFF. The CDR3 nucleotides are TGTGCCAGCAGCTTCATAACGGGACAAATCCCCCCCGGGGAGCTGTTTTTT.

The table lists this clonotype with a few counts. This chain links TRBV12-3 or TRBV12-4 with TRBJ1-5; D is uncertain. The germline V and J ends were trimmed by 1 base and 7 bases, with 8 bases remaining between them. This CDR3 is 13 amino acids long. CDR3 protein: CASSLETNQPQHF. The CDR3 DNA follows: TGTGCCAGCAGTTTAGAGACAAACCAGCCCCAGCATTTT.

The V gene is TRBV7-2, the J gene TRBJ2-7, with D perhaps matching TRBD1 or TRBD2 (5 bases each). V was shortened by 5 bases and J by 2 bases, with 13 bases between the two germline ends. The CDR3 runs to 14 residues. Germline loops: CDR1 SGHTA, CDR2 FQGNSA. The CDR3 bases are TGTGCCAGCAGCCTCGGGACGGCTGCCTACGAGCAGTACTTC. This sequence encodes CASSLGTAAYEQYF.

A few counts support this clonotype. The J gene is TRBJ2-7, the V gene TRBV10-3, with D tentatively TRBD1 (6 bases). Trimming left V 4 bases short and J 3 bases short, with 13 bases between. The CDR3 totals 14 residues. The germline V gene encodes CDR1 ENHRY and CDR2 SYGVKD. The CDR3 sequence is CAISAGAKRYEQYF. The CDR3 coding sequence is TGTGCCATCAGTGCAGGGGCGAAGCGCTACGAGCAGTACTTC.

The V gene is TRBV20-1, the J gene TRBJ2-5; TRBD1 agrees at 7 bases. This CDR3 is 16 amino acids long. Germline CDR1 DFQATT, CDR2 SNEGSKA (reference sequence). Germline trimming cut 0 bases from V and 1 base from J; bases unmatched to any gene: 8. CDR3 coding DNA: TGCAGTGCTAGAGATTTTAACAGGGGACGCCAAGAGACCCAGTACTTC. This encodes CSARDFNRGRQETQYF.